Listed below are T cell receptor beta chains from one sample, sequenced in a study of control samples from healthy donors and cancer patients. Data came from immunoSEQ multiplex PCR; TCRdb stores just in-frame clones and leaves some out. The data show about 130,000 clones, 75% to 95% seen once. The source material was blood. Receptors were obtained from a man aged 18 to 35 in good health. CDR3s include the opening cysteine and the closing phenylalanine or tryptophan. The order of the fields is V gene, J gene, clone size, D gene, CDR3 protein, CDR3 DNA. A D gene is named only where the DNA matches it firmly. Rows may omit the clone size; those that give it use once, few, many or a size class.

>TRBV4-2|TRBJ2-3|.|TRBD1
CASSQDRGQGADTQYF
TGTGCCAGCAGCCAAGATAGAGGACAGGGGGCAGATACGCAGTATTTT
>TRBV11-2|TRBJ2-5|.|.
CASSLSRGSGTQYF
TGTGCCAGCAGCTTATCGCGGGGCTCGGGGACCCAGTACTTC
>TRBV6-5|TRBJ1-5|.|TRBD1
CATHPGTGSSQPQHF
TGTGCCACCCACCCCGGGACAGGGAGTAGTCAGCCCCAGCATTTT
>TRBV10-3|TRBJ2-2|.|TRBD2
CAIRGLAGAGTGELFF
TGTGCCATCAGAGGACTAGCGGGAGCTGGAACCGGGGAGCTGTTTTTT
>TRBV10-2|TRBJ2-3|.|.
CASSDLVNRNSDTQYF
TGCGCCAGCAGTGATTTGGTTAACCGTAATTCAGATACGCAGTATTTT
>TRBV2|TRBJ1-3|once|TRBD1
CATASTGAANTIYF
TGTGCCACGGCCTCAACAGGGGCGGCAAACACCATATATTTT
>TRBV24-1|TRBJ2-3|.|TRBD1
CATSDLQEGDSRDTQYF
TGTGCCACCAGTGATTTGCAGGAAGGGGACAGCCGGGATACGCAGTATTTT
>TRBV11-2|TRBJ1-1|.|.
CASSLGAEAFF
TGTGCCAGCAGCTTAGGGGCTGAAGCTTTCTTT
>TRBV3-1/TRBV3-2|TRBJ1-3|.|TRBD1
CASSQRDSPVKAGNTIYF
TGTGCCAGCAGCCAACGGGACAGCCCGGTAAAAGCTGGAAACACCATATATTTT
>TRBV12-3/TRBV12-4|TRBJ1-1|.|.
CASTVQGSTEAFF
TGTGCCAGCACAGTCCAGGGAAGCACTGAAGCTTTCTTT
>TRBV4-1|TRBJ1-3|.|TRBD1
CASSQASGTADSGNTIYF
TGCGCCAGCAGCCAGGCCTCCGGGACAGCCGACTCTGGAAACACCATATATTTT
>TRBV12-3/TRBV12-4|TRBJ2-1|once|TRBD2
CASSFSGNNEQFF
TGTGCCAGCAGTTTTAGCGGGAATAATGAGCAGTTCTTC
>TRBV4-1|TRBJ1-5|once|TRBD1
CASSQDRQGNQPQHF
TGCGCCAGCAGCCAAGATCGACAGGGGAATCAGCCCCAGCATTTT
>TRBV12-2|TRBJ1-6|.|.
CASRHGNSPLHF
TGTGCAAGTCGCCATGGGAATTCACCCCTCCACTTT
>TRBV7-2|TRBJ2-3|.|TRBD2
CARRGAGSTDTQYF
TGTGCCAGGCGGGGGGCCGGGAGCACAGATACGCAGTATTTT
>TRBV29-1|TRBJ1-1|.|.
CSVERVWGTEAFF
TGCAGCGTTGAAAGGGTGTGGGGCACTGAAGCTTTCTTT
>TRBV19|TRBJ1-5|few|.
CASSIQVYSNQPQHF
TGTGCCAGTAGTATCCAGGTCTATAGCAATCAGCCCCAGCATTTT
>TRBV7-9|TRBJ2-5|few|.
CASSPDWEQETQYF
TGTGCCAGCTCTCCTGACTGGGAACAAGAGACCCAGTACTTC
>TRBV27|TRBJ1-6|.|TRBD1
CASTRTGKGSPLHF
TGTGCCAGCACCAGGACAGGGAAGGGTTCACCCCTCCACTTT
>TRBV6-5|TRBJ1-1|.|.
CATAKNTEAFF
TGTGCCACCGCCAAGAACACTGAAGCTTTCTTT
>TRBV6-2/TRBV6-3|TRBJ1-6|.|.
CASSYSGGFNSPLHF
TGTGCCAGCAGTTACTCGGGGGGGTTCAATTCACCCCTCCACTTT
>TRBV2|TRBJ1-5|.|.
CASRGEGGGSNQPQHF
TGTGCCAGCAGGGGGGAGGGGGGCGGAAGCAATCAGCCCCAGCATTTT
>TRBV9|TRBJ2-1|.|TRBD1
CASSPTDRSNEQFF
TGTGCCAGCAGCCCAACGGACAGGAGCAATGAGCAGTTCTTC
>TRBV7-9|TRBJ1-1|.|.
CASSLAHLGNTEAFF
TGTGCCAGCAGCTTAGCGCATTTGGGTAACACTGAAGCTTTCTTT
>TRBV5-1|TRBJ2-1|.|.
CASSLGETYNEQFF
TGCGCCAGCAGCTTGGGGGAGACCTACAATGAGCAGTTCTTC
>TRBV12-3/TRBV12-4|TRBJ2-1|.|.
CASRPDRNEQFF
TGTGCCAGCAGGCCCGACAGGAATGAGCAGTTCTTC
>TRBV29-1|TRBJ2-5|.|.
CSVVKAAPGETQYF
TGCAGCGTTGTAAAGGCAGCACCAGGGGAGACCCAGTACTTC
>TRBV29-1|TRBJ1-1|.|.
CSGAFQLRHTEAFF
TGCAGCGGGGCGTTTCAGTTAAGGCACACTGAAGCTTTCTTT
>TRBV24-1|TRBJ2-7|.|.
CATSDPNAYEQYF
TGTGCCACCAGTGATCCAAATGCCTACGAGCAGTACTTC
>TRBV6-5|TRBJ2-4|.|.
CASRQTLGDIQYF
TGTGCCAGCAGGCAGACCCTTGGGGACATTCAGTACTTC
>TRBV20-1|TRBJ1-2|.|.
CSAREGYGYTF
TGCAGTGCTAGAGAGGGCTACGGCTACACCTTC
>TRBV6-5|TRBJ1-5|.|.
CASSAGNQPQHF
TGTGCCAGCAGCGCAGGGAACCAGCCCCAGCATTTT
>TRBV6-2/TRBV6-3|TRBJ1-1|.|TRBD1
CASSYSNDRGRTEAFF
TGTGCCAGCAGTTACTCGAACGACAGGGGGAGGACTGAAGCTTTCTTT
>TRBV13|TRBJ1-6|.|.
CASSSINSPLHF
TGTGCCAGCAGCTCTATAAATTCACCCCTCCACTTT
>TRBV10-3|TRBJ1-1|once|.
CAIYDLMNTEAFF
TGTGCCATTTATGATTTGATGAACACTGAAGCTTTCTTT
>TRBV11-3|TRBJ2-1|.|.
CASSLTGQGAYNEQFF
TGTGCCAGCAGCTTGACGGGGCAGGGAGCCTACAATGAGCAGTTCTTC
>TRBV6-1|TRBJ1-5|.|.
CASSEVVNSNQPQHF
TGTGCCAGCAGTGAAGTGGTGAATAGCAATCAGCCCCAGCATTTT
>TRBV11-2|TRBJ2-2|.|TRBD1
CASSQDRVGNTGELFF
TGTGCCAGCAGCCAGGACAGGGTGGGGAACACCGGGGAGCTGTTTTTT
>TRBV25-1|TRBJ2-2|.|.
CASISGTANTGELFF
TGTGCCAGCATCTCCGGGACTGCGAACACCGGGGAGCTGTTTTTT
>TRBV7-8|TRBJ2-5|.|.
CASSSRDPGWETQYF
TGTGCCAGCAGCTCCCGAGACCCCGGGTGGGAGACCCAGTACTTC
>TRBV4-2|TRBJ2-2|.|TRBD2
CASSQVSTSGGPGELFF
TGTGCCAGCAGCCAAGTCAGTACTAGCGGAGGGCCCGGGGAGCTGTTTTTT
>TRBV6-4|TRBJ2-2|.|TRBD2
CASSEGALAGDAGELFF
TGTGCCAGCAGTGAAGGGGCACTAGCGGGAGATGCCGGGGAGCTGTTTTTT
>TRBV12-3/TRBV12-4|TRBJ1-3|.|.
CASSPGNTIYF
TGTGCCAGCAGCCCCGGAAACACCATATATTTT
>TRBV6-6|TRBJ2-5|.|.
CASRRKGGNSEETQYF
TGTGCCAGCCGTCGAAAAGGGGGGAATTCCGAAGAGACCCAGTACTTC
>TRBV19|TRBJ1-2|.|.
CASSITGYGYTF
TGTGCCAGTAGTATTACCGGCTATGGCTACACCTTC
>TRBV20-1|TRBJ1-1|.|.
CSAAWPTEAFF
TGCAGTGCTGCATGGCCCACTGAAGCTTTCTTT
>TRBV7-3|TRBJ2-3|once|.
CASSLQSGLSDTQYF
TGTGCCAGCAGCCTCCAATCTGGACTCAGCGATACGCAGTATTTT